Listed below are T cell receptor beta chains from one sample, sequenced in a study of blood T cells in healthy people across ages. TCRdb re-called the 5' RACE reads through MiXCR, storing one row per CDR3 protein. Found here are around 990,000 distinct CDR3 sequences, roughly a quarter of them singletons; the top ten hold about 0.69%. The sample was also linked to a second study, of T cells of mothers and their children.

The specimen sequenced was blood. These receptors were taken from a girl aged 2-10 years in good health. Each CDR3 is given without its conserved first and last residue. A D gene is named only where the DNA matches it firmly.

D: .; V: TRBV7-9; CDR3: ASKGRTDREKLF
D: TRBD1; V: TRBV20-1; CDR3: SATTRDSPKADNEQF
D: TRBD2; V: TRBV5-1; CDR3: ASSGGLFNEQF
D: TRBD2; V: TRBV6-1; CDR3: ASSFPTSGGAGEQF
D: TRBD2; V: TRBV7-3; CDR3: ASSLTSSGPYEQY
D: .; V: TRBV6-5; CDR3: ASSSIIPTEAF
D: .; V: TRBV6-4; CDR3: ASSDSVRGILYEQY
D: TRBD1; V: TRBV15; CDR3: ATSRDGTGREKLF
D: .; V: TRBV20-1; CDR3: SARESRQFQETQY
D: .; V: TRBV21-1; CDR3: ASLGLVGAV
D: .; V: TRBV28; CDR3: ASSEISGTGNQPQH
D: TRBD1; V: TRBV9; CDR3: ASSLRDRRETQY
D: .; V: TRBV20-1; CDR3: NAREGTYEETQY
D: TRBD2; V: TRBV11-2; CDR3: ASSFLGGGTGELF
D: TRBD2; V: TRBV12-3/TRBV12-4; CDR3: ASSSGLAGGPNEQF
D: TRBD1; V: TRBV28; CDR3: ASSFFEGGDQPQH
D: TRBD1; V: TRBV4-2; CDR3: ASSQDSGQAGGYT
D: .; V: TRBV11-2; CDR3: ASSLEAAALGNEQF
D: TRBD2; V: TRBV7-2; CDR3: ASSVTSGRETQY
D: .; V: TRBV2; CDR3: ASSYGTAPNIQY
D: TRBD2; V: TRBV24-1; CDR3: ATSDFGLAVNTGELF
D: .; V: TRBV6-5; CDR3: ASRQGSEF
D: TRBD1; V: TRBV9; CDR3: ASSAPTGDRAGANVLT
D: .; V: TRBV7-8; CDR3: ASREGITDTQY
D: .; V: TRBV7-3; CDR3: ASSPGHETRQY
D: .; V: TRBV28; CDR3: ASSLFGEREEQY
D: .; V: TRBV27; CDR3: ASSLIGVTGTIYEQY
D: .; V: TRBV24-1; CDR3: ATGMGPSDQPQH
D: TRBD2; V: TRBV11-2; CDR3: ASSLGGSPDTQY
D: .; V: TRBV7-3; CDR3: ASSLVTGTQY
D: .; V: TRBV2; CDR3: ASNTLTYEQY
D: TRBD1; V: TRBV10-3; CDR3: ATRTGTGSHEQY
D: TRBD1; V: TRBV28; CDR3: ASDRDKVGETQY
D: TRBD1; V: TRBV23-1; CDR3: ASSQSSGGNEKLF
D: .; V: TRBV20-1; CDR3: SARDQTVSETQY
D: .; V: TRBV2; CDR3: ASAFSITYEQY
D: .; V: TRBV9; CDR3: ASSVWDFTDTQY
D: TRBD1; V: TRBV12-3/TRBV12-4; CDR3: ASRGERTGSGYT
D: TRBD2; V: TRBV7-9; CDR3: ASSYWREKSPNEQF
D: TRBD1; V: TRBV12-3/TRBV12-4; CDR3: ASSFSGQGNGYT
D: .; V: TRBV29-1; CDR3: SVESGRLYEQY
D: .; V: TRBV27; CDR3: ASKPAPMGEYNEQF
D: TRBD2; V: TRBV7-9; CDR3: ASSSAFLAGGYYEQY
D: .; V: TRBV2; CDR3: ASRGPGVMNTEAF
D: .; V: TRBV6-6; CDR3: ASSYLDRSSYNEQF
D: TRBD1; V: TRBV6-2/TRBV6-3; CDR3: ASSATGELYEQY
D: .; V: TRBV29-1; CDR3: SVETVQAGGYT
D: TRBD2; V: TRBV7-8; CDR3: ASSFSGGSSYNEQF
D: .; V: TRBV6-6; CDR3: ASKKGWIQETQY
D: .; V: TRBV7-9; CDR3: ASSLAVRLDEQF
D: .; V: TRBV6-2/TRBV6-3; CDR3: ASSYGGAGYEQY
D: .; V: TRBV6-2/TRBV6-3; CDR3: ASEDWVYEQY
D: .; V: TRBV12-3/TRBV12-4; CDR3: ATELWEETQY
D: .; V: TRBV20-1; CDR3: SARAKGTNTGELF
D: TRBD2; V: TRBV5-1; CDR3: ASSLISGGSGGEQF
D: .; V: TRBV29-1; CDR3: SVAGGPRANEKLF
D: .; V: TRBV20-1; CDR3: SGRTRTGELF